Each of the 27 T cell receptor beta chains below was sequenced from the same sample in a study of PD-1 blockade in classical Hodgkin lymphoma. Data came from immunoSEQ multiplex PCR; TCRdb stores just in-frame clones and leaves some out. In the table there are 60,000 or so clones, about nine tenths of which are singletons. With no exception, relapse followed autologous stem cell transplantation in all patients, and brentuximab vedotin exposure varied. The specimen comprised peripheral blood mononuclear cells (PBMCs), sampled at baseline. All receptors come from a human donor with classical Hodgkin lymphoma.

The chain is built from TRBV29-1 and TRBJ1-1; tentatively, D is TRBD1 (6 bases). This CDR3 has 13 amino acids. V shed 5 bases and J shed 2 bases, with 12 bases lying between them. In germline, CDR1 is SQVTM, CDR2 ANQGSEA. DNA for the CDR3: TGCAGCGTTAACAGGGTAACCAACACTGAAGCTTTCTTT. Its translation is CSVNRVTNTEAFF.

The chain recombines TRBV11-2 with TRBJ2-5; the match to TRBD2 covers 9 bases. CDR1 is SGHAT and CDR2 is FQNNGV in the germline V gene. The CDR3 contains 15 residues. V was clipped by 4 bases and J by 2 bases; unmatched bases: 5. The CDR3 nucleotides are TGTGCCAGCAGCTCTAGCGGGGCTCTTCAAGAGACCCAGTACTTC. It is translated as CASSSSGALQETQYF. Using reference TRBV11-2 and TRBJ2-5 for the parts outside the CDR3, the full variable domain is EAGVAQSPRYKIIEKRQSVAFWCNPISGHATLYWYQQILGQGPKLLIQFQNNGVVDDSQLPKDRFSAERLKGVDSTLKIQPAKLEDSAVYLCASSSSGALQETQYFGPGTRLLVL.

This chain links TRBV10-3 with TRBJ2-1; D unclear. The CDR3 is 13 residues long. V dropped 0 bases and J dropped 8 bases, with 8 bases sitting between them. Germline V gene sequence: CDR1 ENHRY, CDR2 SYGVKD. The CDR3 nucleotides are TGTGCCATCAGTGAGTCCCAAAGGGATGAGCAGTTCTTC. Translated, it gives CAISESQRDEQFF.

In nucleotides, the CDR3 is TGTGCCAGCCCAAAAGACAGGTTCTATGGCTACACCTTC. Encoded protein: CASPKDRFYGYTF. V gene TRBV2 combines with J gene TRBJ1-2; the D gene is possibly TRBD1 (6 bases). V lost 8 bases, J lost 4 bases, and 14 bases lay in between. The germline gives CDR1 SNHLY, CDR2 FYNNEI. CDR3 length equals 13 residues.

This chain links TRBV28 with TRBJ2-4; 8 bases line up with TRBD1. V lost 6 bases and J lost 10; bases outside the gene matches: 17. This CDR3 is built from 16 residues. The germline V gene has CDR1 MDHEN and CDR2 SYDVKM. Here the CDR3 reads CASRELPKDRERIQYF. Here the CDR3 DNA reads TGTGCCAGCAGAGAATTGCCCAAGGACAGGGAGAGGATTCAGTACTTC. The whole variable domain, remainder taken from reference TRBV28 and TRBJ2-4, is DVKVTQSSRYLVKRTGEKVFLECVQDMDHENMFWYRQDPGLGLRLIYFSYDVKMKEKGDIPEGYSVSREKKERFSLILESASTNQTSMYLCASRELPKDRERIQYFGAGTRLSVL.

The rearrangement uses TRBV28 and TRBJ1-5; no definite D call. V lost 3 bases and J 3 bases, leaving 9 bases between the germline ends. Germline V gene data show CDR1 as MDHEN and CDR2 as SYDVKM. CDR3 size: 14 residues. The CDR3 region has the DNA TGTGCCAGCAGTTTGTCAAGATTCAATCAGCCCCAGCATTTT. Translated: CASSLSRFNQPQHF.

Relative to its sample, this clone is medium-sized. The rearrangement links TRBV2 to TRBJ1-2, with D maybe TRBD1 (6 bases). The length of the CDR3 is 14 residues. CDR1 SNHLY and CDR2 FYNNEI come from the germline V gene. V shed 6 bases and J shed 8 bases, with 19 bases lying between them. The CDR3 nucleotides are TGTGCCAGCAGAAAGCGGACAGATTCTATGGGCTACACCTTC. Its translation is CASRKRTDSMGYTF.

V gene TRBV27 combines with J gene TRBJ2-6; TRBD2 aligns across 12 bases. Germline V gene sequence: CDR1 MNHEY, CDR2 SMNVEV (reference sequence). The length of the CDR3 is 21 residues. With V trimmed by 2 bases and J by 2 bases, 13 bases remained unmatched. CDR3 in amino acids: CASSLQQLSSGRATGANVLTF. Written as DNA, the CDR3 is TGTGCCAGCAGTTTACAACAGTTGTCTAGCGGGAGGGCCACTGGGGCCAACGTCCTGACTTTC.

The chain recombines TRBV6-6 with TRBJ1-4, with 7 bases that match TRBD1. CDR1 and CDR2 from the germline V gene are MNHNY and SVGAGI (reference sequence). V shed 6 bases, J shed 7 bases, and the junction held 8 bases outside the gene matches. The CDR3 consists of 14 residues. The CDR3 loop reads CASRQRQGSEKLFF. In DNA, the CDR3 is TGTGCCAGCAGACAACGACAGGGTAGTGAAAAACTGTTTTTT.

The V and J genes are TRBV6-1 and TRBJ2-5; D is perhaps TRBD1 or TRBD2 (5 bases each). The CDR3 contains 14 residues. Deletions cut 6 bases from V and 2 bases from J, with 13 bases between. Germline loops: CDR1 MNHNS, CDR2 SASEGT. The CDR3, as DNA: TGTGCCAGCAGCGCTGGGACGGCTCAAGAGACCCAGTACTTC. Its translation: CASSAGTAQETQYF.

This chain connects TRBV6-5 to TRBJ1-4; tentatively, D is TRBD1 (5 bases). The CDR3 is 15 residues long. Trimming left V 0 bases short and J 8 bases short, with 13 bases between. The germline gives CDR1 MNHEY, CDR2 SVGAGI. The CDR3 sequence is CASSYSTRVYEKLFF. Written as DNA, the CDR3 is TGTGCCAGCAGTTACTCGACCAGGGTCTACGAAAAACTGTTTTTT.

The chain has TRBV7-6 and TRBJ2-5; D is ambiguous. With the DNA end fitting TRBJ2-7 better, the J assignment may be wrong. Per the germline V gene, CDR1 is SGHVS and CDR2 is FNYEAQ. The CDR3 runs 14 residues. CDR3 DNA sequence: TGTGCCAGCAGCTTAGACTGGAGCTCCTACGAGCAGTACTTC. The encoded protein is CASSLDWSSYEQYF.

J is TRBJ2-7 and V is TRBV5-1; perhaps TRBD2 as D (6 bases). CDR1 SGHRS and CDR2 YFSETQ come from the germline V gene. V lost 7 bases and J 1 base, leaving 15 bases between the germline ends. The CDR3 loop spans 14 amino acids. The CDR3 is CASPRGIRSYEQYF. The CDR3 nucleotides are TGCGCCAGCCCCCGGGGGATACGTTCCTACGAGCAGTACTTC.

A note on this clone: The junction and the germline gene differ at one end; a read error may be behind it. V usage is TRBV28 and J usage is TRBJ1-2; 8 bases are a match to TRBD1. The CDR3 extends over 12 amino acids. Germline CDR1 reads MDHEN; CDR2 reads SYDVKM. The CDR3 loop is CASSLGQGQRAF. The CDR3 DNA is TGTGCCAGCAGTCTAGGACAGGGTCAACGGGCCTTC.

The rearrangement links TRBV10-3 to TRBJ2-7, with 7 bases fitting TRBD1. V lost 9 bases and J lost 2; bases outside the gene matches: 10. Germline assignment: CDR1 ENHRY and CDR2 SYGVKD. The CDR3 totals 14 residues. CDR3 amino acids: CAMDEGAPPYEQYF. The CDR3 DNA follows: TGTGCCATGGACGAGGGGGCTCCCCCCTACGAGCAGTACTTC.

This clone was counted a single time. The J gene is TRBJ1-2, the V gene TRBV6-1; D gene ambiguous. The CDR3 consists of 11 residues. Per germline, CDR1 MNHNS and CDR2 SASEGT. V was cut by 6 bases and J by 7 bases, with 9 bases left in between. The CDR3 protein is CASSPGFGYTF. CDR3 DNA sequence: TGTGCCAGCAGCCCCGGATTTGGCTACACCTTC.

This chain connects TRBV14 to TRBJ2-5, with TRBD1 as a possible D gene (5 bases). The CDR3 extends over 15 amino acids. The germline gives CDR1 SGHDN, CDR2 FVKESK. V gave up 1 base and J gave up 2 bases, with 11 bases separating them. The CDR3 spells CASSQVATAQETQYF. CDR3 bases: TGTGCCAGCAGCCAAGTGGCGACAGCTCAAGAGACCCAGTACTTC.

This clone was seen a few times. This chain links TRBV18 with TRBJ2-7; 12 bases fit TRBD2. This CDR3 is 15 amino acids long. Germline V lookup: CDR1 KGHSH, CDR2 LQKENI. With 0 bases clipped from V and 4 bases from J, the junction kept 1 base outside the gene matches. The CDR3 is CASSPPTSGGYEQYF. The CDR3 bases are TGTGCCAGCTCACCACCGACTAGCGGGGGTTACGAGCAGTACTTC.

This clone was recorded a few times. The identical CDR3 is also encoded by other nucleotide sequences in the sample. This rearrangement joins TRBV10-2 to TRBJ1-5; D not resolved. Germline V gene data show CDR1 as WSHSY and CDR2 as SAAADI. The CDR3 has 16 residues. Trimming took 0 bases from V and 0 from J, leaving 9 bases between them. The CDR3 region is CASSESPGNSNQPQHF. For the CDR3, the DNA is TGCGCCAGCAGTGAGTCGCCCGGGAATAGCAATCAGCCCCAGCATTTT.

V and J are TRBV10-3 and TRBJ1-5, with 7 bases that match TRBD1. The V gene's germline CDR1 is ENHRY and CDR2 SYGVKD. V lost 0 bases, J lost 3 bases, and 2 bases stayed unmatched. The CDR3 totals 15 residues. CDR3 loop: CAISESTGYNQPQHF. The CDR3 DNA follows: TGTGCCATCAGTGAGTCGACAGGGTACAATCAGCCCCAGCATTTT.

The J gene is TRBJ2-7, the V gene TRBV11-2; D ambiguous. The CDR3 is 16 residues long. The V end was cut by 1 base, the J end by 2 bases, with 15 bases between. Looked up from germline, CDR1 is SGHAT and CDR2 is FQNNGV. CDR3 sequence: CASSLVGTEVPYEQYF. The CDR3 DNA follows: TGTGCCAGCAGCTTAGTTGGAACAGAGGTTCCCTACGAGCAGTACTTC.

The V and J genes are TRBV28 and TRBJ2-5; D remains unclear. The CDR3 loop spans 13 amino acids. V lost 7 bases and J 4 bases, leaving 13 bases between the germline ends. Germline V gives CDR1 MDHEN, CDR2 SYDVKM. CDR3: CASTLAGLETQYF. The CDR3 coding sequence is TGTGCCAGCACCCTTGCTGGTTTAGAGACCCAGTACTTC.

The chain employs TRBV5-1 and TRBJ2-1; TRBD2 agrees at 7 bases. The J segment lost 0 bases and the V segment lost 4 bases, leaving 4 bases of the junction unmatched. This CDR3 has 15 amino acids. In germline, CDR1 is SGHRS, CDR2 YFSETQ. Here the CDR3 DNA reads TGCGCCAGCAGCATCGGGACTAACTCCTACAATGAGCAGTTCTTC. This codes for CASSIGTNSYNEQFF.

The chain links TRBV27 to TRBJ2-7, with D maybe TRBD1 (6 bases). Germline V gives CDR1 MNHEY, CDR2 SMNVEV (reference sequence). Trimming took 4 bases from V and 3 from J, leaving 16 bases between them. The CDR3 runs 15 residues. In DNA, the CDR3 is TGTGCCAGCAGTTGGGGGCCTACAGGTGGCTACGAGCAGTACTTC. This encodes CASSWGPTGGYEQYF.

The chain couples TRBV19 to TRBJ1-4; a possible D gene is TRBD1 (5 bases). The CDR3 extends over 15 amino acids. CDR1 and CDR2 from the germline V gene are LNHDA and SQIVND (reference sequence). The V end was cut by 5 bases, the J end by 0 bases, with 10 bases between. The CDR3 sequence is CASSDDSATNEKLFF. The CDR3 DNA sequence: TGTGCCAGTAGTGACGACAGTGCAACTAATGAAAAACTGTTTTTT. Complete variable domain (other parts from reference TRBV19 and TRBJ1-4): DGGITQSPKYLFRKEGQNVTLSCEQNLNHDAMYWYRQDPGQGLRLIYYSQIVNDFQKGDIAEGYSVSREKKESFPLTVTSAQKNPTAFYLCASSDDSATNEKLFFGSGTQLSVL.

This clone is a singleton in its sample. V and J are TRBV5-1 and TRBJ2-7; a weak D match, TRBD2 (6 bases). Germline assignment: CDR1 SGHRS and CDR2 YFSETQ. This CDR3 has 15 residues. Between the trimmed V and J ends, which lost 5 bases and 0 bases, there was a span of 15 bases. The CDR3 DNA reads TGCGCCAGCAGTGGGGTGGAGGGACCCTCCTACGAGCAGTACTTC. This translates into CASSGVEGPSYEQYF. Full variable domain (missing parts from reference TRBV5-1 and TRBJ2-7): KAGVTQTPRYLIKTRGQQVTLSCSPISGHRSVSWYQQTPGQGLQFLFEYFSETQRNKGNFPGRFSGRQFSNSRSEMNVSTLELGDSALYLCASSGVEGPSYEQYFGPGTRLTVT.

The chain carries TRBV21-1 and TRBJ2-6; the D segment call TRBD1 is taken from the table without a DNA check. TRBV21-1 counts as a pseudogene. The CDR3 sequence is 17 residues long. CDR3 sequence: CASSKVIRGTGANVLTF. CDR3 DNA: TGTGCCAGCAGCAAAGTTATCAGGGGGACCGGGGCCAACGTCCTGACTTTC.